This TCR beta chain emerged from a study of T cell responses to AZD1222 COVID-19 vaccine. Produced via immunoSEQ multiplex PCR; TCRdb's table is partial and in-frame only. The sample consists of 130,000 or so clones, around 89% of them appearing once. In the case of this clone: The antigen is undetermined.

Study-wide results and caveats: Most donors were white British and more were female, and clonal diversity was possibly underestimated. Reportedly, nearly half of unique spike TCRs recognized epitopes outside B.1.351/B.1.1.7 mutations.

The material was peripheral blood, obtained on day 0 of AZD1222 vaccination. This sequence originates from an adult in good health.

This chain's CDR3 is CASSSPGSWEKLFF. DNA of the CDR3: TGTGCCAGCAGCTCTCCGGGATCCTGGGAAAAACTGTTTTTT. The chain combines TRBV7-2 with TRBJ1-4; D gene ambiguous. CDR3 length equals 14 residues. V was pared by 4 bases and J by 8 bases, with 14 bases between. The germline V gene has CDR1 SGHTA and CDR2 FQGNSA. The entire variable domain, with the rest obtained from reference TRBV7-2 and TRBJ1-4, is as follows: GAGVSQSPSNKVTEKGKDVELRCDPISGHTALYWYRQSLGQGLEFLIYFQGNSAPDKSGLPSDRFSAERTGGSVSTLTIQRTQQEDSAVYLCASSSPGSWEKLFFGSGTQLSVL.